These T cell receptor beta chains were read from a single sample in a study of T cells after yellow fever vaccination. TCRdb redid the calling of the 5' RACE reads with MiXCR, one entry per CDR3 protein. The sample yields over 200,000 distinct CDR3 sequences, roughly 6.2% seen once. Source: CD4+ T cells sorted from PBMCs, taken on the day of the yellow fever booster vaccination. The source is a man aged 25-45 years who received the YFV17D yellow fever vaccine. CDR3s include the opening cysteine and the closing phenylalanine or tryptophan. The order of the fields is clone size, D gene, V gene, J gene, CDR3 length, CDR3 protein, CDR3 DNA. A D gene is named only where the DNA matches it firmly. Clone size, where shown, is once, few, many, or a class for clones that have expanded.

>few|-|TRBV20-1|TRBJ2-5|14
CSALRDSGVGTQYF
TGCAGTGCTCTCCGGGACTCAGGGGTGGGGACCCAGTACTTC
>many|TRBD1|TRBV30|TRBJ2-1|14
CARAQGAFGGEQFF
TGTGCCAGAGCACAGGGGGCGTTTGGCGGTGAGCAGTTCTTC
>few|TRBD1|TRBV6-1|TRBJ1-3|15
CASSKADRIWNTIYF
TGTGCCAGCAGTAAAGCGGACAGGATCTGGAACACCATATATTTT
>few|TRBD1|TRBV5-1|TRBJ2-2|15
CASSFRTGHTGELFF
TGCGCCAGCAGCTTCCGGACAGGGCACACCGGGGAGCTGTTTTTT
>many|TRBD1|TRBV7-9|TRBJ2-7|14
CASSPDRGRDEQYF
TGTGCCAGCAGCCCGGACAGGGGCAGGGACGAGCAGTACTTC
>-|-|TRBV28|TRBJ1-2|12
CASSYYRDGYTF
TGTGCCAGCAGTTATTACCGGGATGGCTACACCTTC
>many|TRBD2|TRBV7-8|TRBJ2-7|15
CASSFGLAGNYEQYF
TGTGCCAGCAGCTTCGGACTAGCGGGTAACTACGAGCAGTACTTC
>few|TRBD2|TRBV7-2|TRBJ2-7|13
CASSLGRGGEQYF
TGTGCCAGCAGCTTAGGTCGGGGGGGCGAGCAGTACTTC
>-|-|TRBV27|TRBJ1-3|15
CASNPAPGQELTIYF
TGTGCCAGCAACCCGGCCCCGGGACAAGAGTTGACCATATATTTT
>few|-|TRBV5-1|TRBJ1-4|14
CASSWGRGNEKLFF
TGCGCCAGCAGCTGGGGCCGGGGTAATGAAAAACTGTTTTTT
>-|TRBD2|TRBV4-2|TRBJ2-1|18
CASSQTGTSGPSYNEQFF
TGTGCCAGCAGCCAGACCGGGACTAGCGGTCCCTCCTACAATGAGCAGTTCTTC
>-|TRBD1|TRBV28|TRBJ1-2|15
CASRTGIGSNYGYTF
TGTGCCAGCAGGACAGGGATAGGATCTAACTATGGCTACACCTTC
>few|TRBD1|TRBV6-1|TRBJ2-7|16
CASSKTGGKRSYEQYF
TGTGCCAGCAGTAAGACAGGGGGAAAAAGATCCTACGAGCAGTACTTC
>-|-|TRBV7-8|TRBJ1-5|15
CASSTLGGSNQPQHF
TGTGCCAGCAGCACCCTCGGAGGGAGCAATCAGCCCCAGCATTTT
>many|TRBD2|TRBV7-2|TRBJ2-7|14
CASSPAGGWNEQYF
TGTGCCAGCAGCCCCGCGGGGGGGTGGAACGAGCAGTACTTC
>few|-|TRBV7-2|TRBJ2-5|15
CASSFALSRGETQYF
TGTGCCAGCAGCTTCGCCTTGAGTAGGGGAGAGACCCAGTACTTC
>few|TRBD1|TRBV6-5|TRBJ1-1|14
CASSLRDSNTEAFF
TGTGCCAGCAGTTTACGGGACAGTAACACTGAAGCTTTCTTT
>few|-|TRBV10-3|TRBJ1-5|13
CAISAGSNQPQHF
TGTGCCATCAGTGCAGGATCGAATCAGCCCCAGCATTTT
>few|TRBD2|TRBV3-1|TRBJ2-1|17
CASSPGTSGRPDNEQFF
TGTGCCAGCAGCCCTGGGACTAGCGGGAGACCGGACAATGAGCAGTTCTTC
>many|-|TRBV7-2|TRBJ2-6|15
CASSSQTSGANVLTF
TGTGCCAGCAGCTCCCAGACCTCTGGGGCCAACGTCCTGACTTTC
>-|-|TRBV28|TRBJ2-5|13
CASDRPNQETQYF
TGTGCCAGCGATCGACCCAACCAAGAGACCCAGTACTTC
>-|-|TRBV5-6|TRBJ1-5|15
CASRKGTGRDQPQHF
TGTGCCAGCAGAAAGGGGACGGGCAGGGATCAGCCCCAGCATTTT
>few|-|TRBV10-3|TRBJ2-5|14
CAIRGGLTAETQYF
TGTGCCATCAGAGGGGGACTTACGGCAGAGACCCAGTACTTC
>few|TRBD2|TRBV3-1|TRBJ2-1|19
CASSQGLVAGGGAPNEQFF
TGTGCCAGCAGCCAAGGTCTCGTAGCGGGAGGGGGAGCCCCTAATGAGCAGTTCTTC
>few|TRBD2|TRBV7-2|TRBJ2-3|17
CASSPGTSGRGVNTQYF
TGTGCCAGCAGCCCCGGGACTAGCGGGAGGGGGGTTAATACGCAGTATTTT
>few|TRBD1|TRBV19|TRBJ2-4|11
CASSLTGVQYF
TGTGCCAGTAGTTTGACAGGGGTTCAGTACTTC
>many|-|TRBV29-1|TRBJ2-3|16
CSVEERLRLGTDTQYF
TGCAGCGTTGAAGAGAGACTGCGACTCGGCACAGATACGCAGTATTTT
>few|TRBD2|TRBV7-2|TRBJ2-7|15
CASSSRVAGTYEQYF
TGTGCCAGCAGCTCCCGGGTAGCGGGGACCTACGAGCAGTACTTC
>-|TRBD2|TRBV19|TRBJ2-1|16
CASTSGREGRGNEQFF
TGTGCCAGTACCTCTGGTCGGGAGGGGCGAGGCAATGAGCAGTTCTTC
>few|-|TRBV7-2|TRBJ2-1|14
CASSLVQASNEQFF
TGTGCCAGCAGCTTAGTTCAGGCAAGCAATGAGCAGTTCTTC
>few|TRBD2|TRBV20-1|TRBJ2-3|14
CSAPTSGRGDTQYF
TGCAGTGCGCCGACTAGCGGGAGAGGAGATACGCAGTATTTT
>-|TRBD2|TRBV4-3|TRBJ2-3|17
CASSQELGGRGTDTQYF
TGCGCCAGCAGCCAAGAACTGGGCGGGAGAGGCACAGATACGCAGTATTTT
>-|-|TRBV30|TRBJ2-5|14
CAWSVQAYGETQYF
TGTGCCTGGAGTGTCCAAGCCTACGGTGAGACCCAGTACTTC
>-|-|TRBV6-2/TRBV6-3|TRBJ1-1|15
CASSYSIRSMTEAFF
TGTGCCAGCAGTTACTCGATACGGTCCATGACTGAAGCTTTCTTT
>many|TRBD2|TRBV7-9|TRBJ2-1|17
CASSFSPIAGGLSQQFF
TGTGCCAGCAGCTTTTCACCTATAGCGGGAGGGCTCTCTCAGCAGTTCTTC
>many|-|TRBV7-9|TRBJ1-2|11
CASVGNYGYTF
TGTGCCAGCGTGGGGAACTATGGCTACACCTTC
>few|TRBD2|TRBV7-7|TRBJ2-7|15
CASSLEAGASYEQYF
TGTGCTAGCAGCTTAGAGGCGGGAGCCTCCTACGAGCAGTACTTC
>few|-|TRBV5-4|TRBJ2-1|16
CASSLGAASSTGEQFF
TGTGCCAGCAGCTTGGGCGCGGCTAGCAGTACTGGTGAGCAGTTCTTC
>-|-|TRBV7-9|TRBJ2-6|16
CASSPYRAGGANVLTF
TGTGCCAGCAGCCCTTACAGGGCGGGGGGGGCCAACGTCCTGACTTTC
>many|-|TRBV7-2|TRBJ2-7|12
CASSSNNYEQYF
TGTGCCAGCAGCTCCAATAACTACGAGCAGTACTTC
>many|TRBD1|TRBV7-8|TRBJ1-2|13
CASSPDRGYGYTF
TGTGCCAGCAGCCCCGACAGGGGCTATGGCTACACCTTC
>-|-|TRBV6-1|TRBJ2-7|14
CASRGRLRTYEQYF
TGTGCCAGCAGAGGGAGGCTGCGCACCTACGAGCAGTACTTC
>many|-|TRBV5-1|TRBJ1-4|16
CASSLAPAGSNEKLFF
TGCGCCAGCAGCTTGGCCCCCGCGGGCTCTAATGAAAAACTGTTTTTT
>-|-|TRBV5-1|TRBJ2-6|18
CASSLGTGFRSGANVLTF
TGCGCCAGCAGCTTGGGCACAGGGTTTCGGTCTGGGGCCAACGTCCTGACTTTC
>-|TRBD2|TRBV12-3/TRBV12-4|TRBJ2-5|14
CASSIAGGKETQYF
TGTGCCAGCAGTATAGCGGGAGGAAAAGAGACCCAGTACTTC
>-|TRBD1|TRBV15|TRBJ2-7|14
CATSRDRGTYEQYF
TGTGCCACCAGTCGGGACAGGGGAACCTACGAGCAGTACTTC
>few|TRBD2|TRBV6-2/TRBV6-3|TRBJ2-7|13
CASSGLADYEQYF
TGTGCCAGCAGCGGACTAGCGGATTACGAGCAGTACTTC
>few|-|TRBV5-4|TRBJ2-3|14
CASSLVGDGDTQYF
TGTGCCAGCAGCTTGGTGGGGGACGGAGATACGCAGTATTTT
>few|TRBD2|TRBV20-1|TRBJ2-2|15
CSASNLAGNTGELFF
TGCAGTGCTAGTAACCTAGCGGGAAACACCGGGGAGCTGTTTTTT
>many|TRBD2|TRBV10-3|TRBJ2-1|12
CAISDPGTSHYF
TGTGCCATCAGTGATCCCGGGACTAGTCACTACTTC
>-|-|TRBV5-4|TRBJ2-7|14
CASSLVGSPHEQYF
TGTGCCAGCAGCTTGGTCGGGAGCCCCCACGAGCAGTACTTC
>few|-|TRBV7-2|TRBJ2-7|13
CASSPGLDFGQYF
TGTGCCAGCAGCCCAGGCCTTGATTTTGGGCAGTACTTC